The 12 T cell receptor beta chains listed next were all sequenced from one sample in a study of T cell repertoires in cytomegalovirus infection. TCRdb ran MiXCR on the reads and lists one entry per CDR3 protein. The sample has more than 650,000 distinct CDR3 sequences; less than 40% are singletons. The sample consisted of PBMCs. The receptors stem from a human donor in good health (CMV status not recorded). Some clones in this sample may be carry-over from other donors' samples.

The rearrangement uses TRBV13 and TRBJ1-1; TRBD1 matches at 9 bases. The germline gives CDR1 PRHDT, CDR2 FYEKMQ (reference sequence). The CDR3 contains 15 residues. Unmatched junction bases numbered 3, after V lost 3 bases and J lost 1 base. CDR3 DNA sequence: TGTGCCAGCAGCTTTTCGGGACAGGGGAACACTGAAGCTTTCTTT. It encodes CASSFSGQGNTEAFF.

This clonotype came up many times. The CDR3 sequence: CASSLGLSTDTQYF. The CDR3 coding sequence is TGTGCCAGCAGTTTAGGACTGAGCACAGATACGCAGTATTTT. The chain is built from TRBV12-3 or TRBV12-4 and TRBJ2-3; D is undetermined. V was trimmed by 1 base and J by 0 bases, leaving 5 bases between them. This CDR3 has 14 amino acids.

The CDR3 DNA follows: TGTGCCAGCCAACGGTCCGCGGGAGTGGATACGCAGTATTTT. Protein sequence: CASQRSAGVDTQYF. The V and J genes are TRBV6-1 and TRBJ2-3, with 7 nucleotides matching TRBD2. Germline lookup yields CDR1 MNHNS and CDR2 SASEGT. This CDR3 region has 14 residues. Trimming removed 8 bases from V and 6 bases from J; junction bases left unmatched: 11.

CDR3 region: CASSPWTGPNTGELFF. Written as DNA, the CDR3 is TGTGCCAGCAGCCCCTGGACAGGGCCTAACACCGGGGAGCTGTTTTTT. The J gene is TRBJ2-2, the V gene TRBV7-9; the match to TRBD1 covers 8 bases. Germline loops: CDR1 SEHNR, CDR2 FQNEAQ (reference sequence). The junction had 7 bases not matched to a gene; V was cut back by 5 bases and J by 2 bases. This CDR3 is built from 16 residues.

This clonotype was detected a few times. The V call is TRBV5-4, the J call TRBJ2-5; no clear D. The CDR3 loop spans 14 amino acids. The V and J ends lost 2 bases and 2 bases respectively, with 10 bases between them. Per germline, CDR1 SGHNT and CDR2 YYREEE (reference sequence). The CDR3 sequence is CASSLWGRQETQYF. CDR3 in DNA: TGTGCCAGCAGCTTATGGGGAAGGCAAGAGACCCAGTACTTC.

This clonotype was observed many times. V gene TRBV7-6 combines with J gene TRBJ2-7; 7 bases fit TRBD1. Germline CDR1 and CDR2: SGHVS and FNYEAQ. Trimming cost V 5 bases and J 4 bases; bases outside gene matches: 8. This CDR3 has 14 residues. CDR3 DNA sequence: TGTGCCAGCAGCCTCGGGACAGAACTTTACGAGCAGTACTTC. It specifies CASSLGTELYEQYF.

This clonotype has just a few counts. This chain links TRBV19 with TRBJ1-6, with D uncertain. In germline, CDR1 is LNHDA, CDR2 SQIVND (reference sequence). Trimming pared 6 bases from V and 6 bases from J, leaving 15 bases between. The CDR3 totals 15 residues. The CDR3 is CASSYDEAGNSPLHF. The CDR3 DNA sequence: TGTGCCAGTAGCTATGACGAAGCGGGTAATTCACCCCTCCACTTT.

The chain is built from TRBV6-1 and TRBJ1-5; D remains ambiguous. The V and J ends lost 5 bases and 7 bases respectively, with 18 bases between them. Germline V gene sequence: CDR1 MNHNS, CDR2 SASEGT. This CDR3 contains 15 residues. The CDR3 DNA follows: TGTGCCAGCAGTTCGTTGTCAGGAGGTCGACAGCCCCAGCATTTT. Translated, it gives CASSSLSGGRQPQHF.

This clonotype was counted a few times. The chain recombines TRBV19 with TRBJ2-5, with D possibly TRBD2 on 6 matching bases. CDR1 and CDR2 from the germline V gene are LNHDA and SQIVND (reference sequence). Trimming removed 8 bases from V and 7 bases from J, with 20 bases in between. CDR3 size: 14 residues. For the CDR3, the DNA is TGTGCCAGTGAGCCGAGACTAGGAAGGGGGACCCAGTACTTC. Translating it yields CASEPRLGRGTQYF.

This clonotype was seen just once. J is TRBJ2-7 and V is TRBV28; TRBD2 agrees at 7 bases. The germline gives CDR1 MDHEN, CDR2 SYDVKM. The V gene end was trimmed by 8 bases and the J gene end by 2 bases; junction bases not matched to a gene: 15. This CDR3 spans 16 amino acids. The DNA for the CDR3 is TGTGCCAGCGTAGGTGCGGGGGTTGGGGATACCTACGAGCAGTACTTC. Amino acids: CASVGAGVGDTYEQYF.

This clonotype showed up just a few times. The V gene is TRBV7-2, the J gene TRBJ1-5, with TRBD1 as a possible D gene (6 bases). There are 14 residues in the CDR3. The germline V gene has CDR1 SGHTA and CDR2 FQGNSA. Trimming took off 5 bases at V and 7 bases at J, with 15 bases between the two ends. The CDR3 loop reads CASSQQGRGQPQHF. CDR3 nucleotides: TGTGCCAGCAGCCAACAGGGTCGAGGGCAGCCCCAGCATTTT. Using reference TRBV7-2 and TRBJ1-5 for the parts outside the CDR3, the full variable domain is GAGVSQSPSNKVTEKGKDVELRCDPISGHTALYWYRQSLGQGLEFLIYFQGNSAPDKSGLPSDRFSAERTGGSVSTLTIQRTQQEDSAVYLCASSQQGRGQPQHFGDGTRLSIL.

In the case of this clonotype: This may stem from a read error, because a much larger clone lies one nucleotide away. The CDR3 carries no conserved terminal phenylalanine or tryptophan, so it likely arises from a read error. This chain uses TRBV7-2 with TRBJ2-5; the match to TRBD1 covers 8 bases. The CDR3 totals 16 residues. V trimming: 5 bases; J trimming: 4 bases; junction bases outside the gene matches: 12. In germline, CDR1 is SGHTA, CDR2 FQGNSA. The CDR3 DNA reads as TGTGCCAGCAGCACCCGAGGACAGGGAAAGGGAGAGACCCAGTACTTA. The encoded protein is CASSTRGQGKGETQYL.